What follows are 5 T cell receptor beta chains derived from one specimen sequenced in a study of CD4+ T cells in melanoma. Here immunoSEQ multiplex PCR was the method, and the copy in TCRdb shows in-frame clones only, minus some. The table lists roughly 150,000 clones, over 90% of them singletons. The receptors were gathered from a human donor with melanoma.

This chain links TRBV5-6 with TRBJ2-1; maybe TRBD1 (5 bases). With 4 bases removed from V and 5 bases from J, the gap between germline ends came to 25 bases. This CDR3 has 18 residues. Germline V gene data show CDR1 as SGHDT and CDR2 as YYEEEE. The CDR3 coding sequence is TGTGCCAGCAGCCTTCAGGGCCGCCGCGCATGGTTGGACAATGAGCAGTTCTTC. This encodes CASSLQGRRAWLDNEQFF.

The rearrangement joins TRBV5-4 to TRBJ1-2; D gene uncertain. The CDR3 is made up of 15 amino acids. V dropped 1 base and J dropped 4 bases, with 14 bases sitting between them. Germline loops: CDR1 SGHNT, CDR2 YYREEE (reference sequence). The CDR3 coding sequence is TGTGCCAGCAGCTTGCAAGGGAGAAAGCCCTATGGCTACACCTTC. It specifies CASSLQGRKPYGYTF.

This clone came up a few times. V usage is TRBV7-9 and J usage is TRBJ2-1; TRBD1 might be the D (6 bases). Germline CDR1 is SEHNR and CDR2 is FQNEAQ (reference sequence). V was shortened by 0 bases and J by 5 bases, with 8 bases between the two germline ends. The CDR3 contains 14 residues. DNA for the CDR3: TGTGCCAGCAGCTTAGCGGGGGCCAACAATGAGCAGTTCTTC. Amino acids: CASSLAGANNEQFF.

The chain's CDR3 is CSAHRAVSTDTQYF. CDR3 nucleotides: TGCAGCGCGCACAGGGCCGTCAGCACAGATACGCAGTATTTT. The V gene is TRBV29-1, the J gene TRBJ2-3; tentatively, D is TRBD1 (6 bases). Germline V gene lookup returns CDR1 SQVTM and CDR2 ANQGSEA. The CDR3 is 14 residues long. Trimming stripped 7 bases from V and 0 bases from J, with 14 bases between.

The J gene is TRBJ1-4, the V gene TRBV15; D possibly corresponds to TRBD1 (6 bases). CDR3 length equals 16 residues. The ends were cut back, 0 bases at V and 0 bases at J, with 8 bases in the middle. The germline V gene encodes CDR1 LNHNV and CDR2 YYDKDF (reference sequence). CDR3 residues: CATSRDQGSTNEKLFF. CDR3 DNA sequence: TGTGCCACCAGCAGAGATCAGGGGTCAACTAATGAAAAACTGTTTTTT.